These T cell receptor beta chains were read from a single sample in a study of control samples from healthy donors and cancer patients. Produced via immunoSEQ multiplex PCR; TCRdb's table is partial and in-frame only. The data show about 94,000 clones, approximately 90% seen once. Source material: blood. All receptors come from a young woman in good health. The CDR3 runs from the conserved cysteine through the conserved F or W. Fields, in order: D gene, J gene, clone size, V gene, CDR3 protein, CDR3 DNA. The D gene is left open where the match is weak. The size of a clone is reported for some rows only, either as once, few or many, or as a class for expanded clones.

. TRBJ1-1 . TRBV2 CASSEVSVMNTEAFF TGTGCCAGCAGTGAAGTAAGTGTGATGAACACTGAAGCTTTCTTT
TRBD1 TRBJ1-1 . TRBV18 CASSDREDTEAFF TGTGCCAGCTCAGACAGGGAAGACACTGAAGCTTTCTTT
. TRBJ1-1 once TRBV2 CASSEAAVNTEAFF TGTGCCAGCAGTGAAGCTGCCGTGAACACTGAAGCTTTCTTT
. TRBJ1-3 . TRBV5-5 CASSLWGAPGNTIYF TGTGCCAGCAGCTTGTGGGGGGCGCCCGGAAACACCATATATTTT
. TRBJ2-5 . TRBV4-1 CASSQERQKQETQYF TGCGCCAGCAGCCAAGAACGACAGAAACAAGAGACCCAGTACTTC
. TRBJ2-1 . TRBV4-1 CASSQDRLGEQFF TGCGCCAGCAGCCAAGATAGATTGGGTGAGCAGTTCTTC
. TRBJ2-2 . TRBV11-2 CASSLEYEGGELFF TGTGCCAGCAGCTTAGAGTATGAGGGCGGGGAGCTGTTTTTT
TRBD1 TRBJ2-7 . TRBV6-5 CASSSYGQEYF TGTGCCAGCAGTTCATATGGACAGGAGTACTTC
. TRBJ1-2 . TRBV4-1 CASSQGGEGYTF TGCGCCAGCAGCCAAGGAGGTGAGGGCTACACCTTC
TRBD2 TRBJ2-3 . TRBV5-6 CASSGYYRGENTDTQYF TGTGCCAGCAGCGGGTACTATCGGGGGGAGAACACAGATACGCAGTATTTT
. TRBJ2-7 . TRBV7-9 CASSSYPQGPVYEQYF TGTGCCAGCAGCTCCTATCCTCAGGGTCCCGTCTACGAGCAGTACTTC
. TRBJ1-2 . TRBV5-1 CASSLVPGETFPYGYTF TGCGCCAGCAGCTTGGTTCCGGGAGAGACATTCCCCTATGGCTACACCTTC
. TRBJ1-4 . TRBV7-9 CASSYSGSNEKLFF TGTGCCAGCAGCTACTCAGGGTCTAATGAAAAACTGTTTTTT
TRBD1 TRBJ2-7 . TRBV6-5 CASSRYEGASIEQYF TGTGCCAGCAGCCGGTATGAGGGGGCATCGATCGAGCAGTACTTC
. TRBJ2-1 . TRBV3-1/TRBV3-2 CASGETNEQFF TGTGCCAGCGGTGAGACCAATGAGCAGTTCTTC
. TRBJ2-5 . TRBV18 CASRNGETQYF TGTGCCAGCAGAAACGGGGAGACCCAGTACTTC
. TRBJ1-1 . TRBV29-1 CSVTGSEAFF TGCAGCGTTACAGGGTCTGAAGCTTTCTTT
TRBD1 TRBJ1-3 . TRBV6-6 CASTSTGQASGNTIYF TGTGCCAGCACCTCGACAGGGCAAGCCTCTGGAAACACCATATATTTT
. TRBJ2-3 . TRBV9 CASSAVGLRTDTQYF TGTGCCAGCAGCGCGGTGGGCCTCCGCACAGATACGCAGTATTTT
TRBD1 TRBJ2-5 . TRBV5-8 CASSGGPGGTRTQYF TGTGCCAGCAGCGGGGGGCCAGGGGGCACGCGGACCCAGTACTTC
TRBD1 TRBJ2-7 . TRBV2 CASSRQGDYDEQYF TGTGCCAGCAGCCGACAGGGTGACTACGACGAGCAGTACTTC
TRBD1 TRBJ1-2 . TRBV27 CASSLSGGTASNYGYTF TGTGCCAGCAGTTTATCAGGCGGGACAGCCTCTAACTATGGCTACACCTTC
TRBD1 TRBJ1-4 . TRBV7-9 CASSWSGTDNEKLFF TGTGCCAGCAGCTGGTCCGGGACAGACAATGAAAAACTGTTTTTT
. TRBJ2-5 . TRBV5-1 CASSFGEETQYF TGCGCCAGCAGCTTTGGGGAAGAGACCCAGTACTTC
. TRBJ2-7 . TRBV27 CASSLKDRVSYEQYF TGTGCCAGCAGTTTAAAGGACAGAGTCTCCTACGAGCAGTACTTC
TRBD2 TRBJ2-5 . TRBV12-3/TRBV12-4 CASRASGEETQYF TGTGCCAGCAGAGCTAGCGGGGAAGAGACCCAGTACTTC
TRBD1 TRBJ1-2 . TRBV24-1 CAIGGGGGRGFNYGYTF TGTGCCATAGGAGGGGGCGGAGGTAGAGGATTTAACTATGGCTACACCTTC
. TRBJ1-2 . TRBV18 CASSQENYGYTF TGTGCCAGCTCACAAGAGAACTATGGCTACACCTTC
. TRBJ1-1 . TRBV5-4 CASSLDGTEAFF TGTGCCAGCAGCTTGGACGGGACTGAAGCTTTCTTT
. TRBJ2-7 . TRBV3-1/TRBV3-2 CASSGGAGEQYF TGTGCCAGCAGCGGGGGGGCTGGCGAGCAGTACTTC
TRBD1 TRBJ2-3 . TRBV25-1 CASRGTGDLYTQYF TGTGCCAGCAGGGGGACAGGGGACTTATATACGCAGTATTTT
. TRBJ2-7 . TRBV6-5 CASSPGTLRSYEQYF TGTGCCAGCAGCCCCGGGACCTTGCGTTCCTACGAGCAGTACTTC
. TRBJ1-5 . TRBV6-5 CASSYSKRGNQPQHF TGTGCCAGCAGTTACTCGAAAAGGGGTAATCAGCCCCAGCATTTT
TRBD2 TRBJ2-5 . TRBV6-1 CASSESSAGQETQYF TGTGCCAGCAGTGAATCTTCAGCGGGACAAGAGACCCAGTACTTC